Sequencing of this TCR beta chain was carried out in a study of blood T cell repertoires in COVID-19. In the study overall: In each case, the material was cDNA or gDNA derived from T cells, B-cell-depleted T cells, or PBMCs.

Per germline, CDR1 SEHNR and CDR2 FQNEAQ (reference sequence). This CDR3 is 15 amino acids long. Deletions cut 4 bases from V and 11 bases from J, with 23 bases between. Seattle enrolled patients during active infection and tracked them longitudinally. Original methodology: The authors estimated nucleated cell counts from reference gene primer amplification. Generated by immunoSEQ multiplex PCR, the TCRdb table keeps only in-frame clones and is missing some. Clone size and the V and J calls come from that table; the DNA yielded D and trimming. The sample lists approximately 300,000 clones; about nine tenths were seen once.

Material: peripheral blood. The chain couples TRBV7-9 to TRBJ1-1, with D hard to call. This TCR was sampled from a woman aged 25 to 45 with COVID-19, enrolled during active disease. In nucleotides, the CDR3 is TGTGCCAGCAGCTACGTCCCCGATTGGCGGCTTTATGCTTTCTTT. It translates to CASSYVPDWRLYAFF.